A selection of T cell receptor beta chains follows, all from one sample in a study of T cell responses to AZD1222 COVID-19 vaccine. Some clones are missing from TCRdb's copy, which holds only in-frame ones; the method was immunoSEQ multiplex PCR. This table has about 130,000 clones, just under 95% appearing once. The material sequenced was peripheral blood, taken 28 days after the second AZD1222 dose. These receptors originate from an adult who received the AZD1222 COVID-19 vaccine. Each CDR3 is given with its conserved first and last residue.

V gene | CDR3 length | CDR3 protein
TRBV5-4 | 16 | CASSSKTSGATGELFF
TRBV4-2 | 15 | CASSQDGDYKNEQYF
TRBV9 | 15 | CASSVHTGSNEKLFF
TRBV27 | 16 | CASSPGTGRGNYGYTF
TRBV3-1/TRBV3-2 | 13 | CASSPGSPNTQYF
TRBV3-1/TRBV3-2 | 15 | CASSRGLGDTYGYTF
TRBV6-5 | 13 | CASTRTVNTEAFF
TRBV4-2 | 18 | CASSQETQTSRTNYGYTF
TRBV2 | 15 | CASRDTGNSGNTIYF
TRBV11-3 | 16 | CASSAGGTEPYNEQFF
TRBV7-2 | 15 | CASSLVGGRWETQYF
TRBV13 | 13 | CASSLRSSYEQYF
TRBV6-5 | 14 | CATNGGVGTNEQFF
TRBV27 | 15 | CASSSFPTGQETQYF
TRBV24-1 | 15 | CATSDQVMGGHEQFF
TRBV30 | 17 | CAFRTSGRAFYSLEQYF
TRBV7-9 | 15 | CASSGTGAGTDTQYF
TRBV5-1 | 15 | CASSLDGTASYEQYF
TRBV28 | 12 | CASSSWDYGYTF
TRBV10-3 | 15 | CAISGERAGGVWAFF
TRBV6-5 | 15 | CASSTAGDSSYEQYF
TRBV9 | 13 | CASSALSLGELFF
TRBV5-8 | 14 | CASSLANIRETQYF
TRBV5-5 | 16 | CASSLVASGGVDEQFF
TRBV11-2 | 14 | CASSPDGSNQPQHF
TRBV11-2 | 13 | CASSPVGGYGYTF
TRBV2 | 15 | CASRRTSGRLYEQYF
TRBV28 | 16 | CASRTPGTRGTDTQYF
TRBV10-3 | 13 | CAISDWGGTEAFF
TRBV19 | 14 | CASSKTGEGTEAFF
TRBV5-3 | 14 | CARSLTKDSYEQYF
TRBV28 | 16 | CASSQGAGQGAMPQHF
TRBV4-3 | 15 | CASSLVRSPGETQYF
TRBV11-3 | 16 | CASSPSGGGASYEQYF
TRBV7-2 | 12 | CASSSIRGTQYF
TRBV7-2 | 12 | CASRGGNYEQYF
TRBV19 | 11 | CASSRWYEQFF
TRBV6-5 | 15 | CASSYEGGSAYGYTF
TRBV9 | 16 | CASSVGPSGGTDTQYF
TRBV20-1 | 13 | CSASSLEAGEQYF
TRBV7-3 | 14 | CASSPSLYGFEAFF
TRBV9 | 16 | CASSVGRTAVQETQYF
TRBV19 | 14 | CASSPEMAAYGYTF
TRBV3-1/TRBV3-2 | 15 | CASSHSGTANTEAFF
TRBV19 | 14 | CASSPSGIQETQYF
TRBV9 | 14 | CASSEPTGAGGYTF
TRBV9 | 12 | CASSGTTDTQYF
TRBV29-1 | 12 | CSVGGQGYEQFF
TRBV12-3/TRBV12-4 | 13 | CASSFGRTDTQYF
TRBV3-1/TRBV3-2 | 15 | CASSHQGWVNYGYTF
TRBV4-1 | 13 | CASSQDRHNEQFF
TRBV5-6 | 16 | CASTYTGTSGTYEQYF
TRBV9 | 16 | CASSVATGTGIYEQYF